These 23 T cell receptor beta chains were all obtained from the same sample, sequenced in a study of shared clonotypes between healthy human individuals. Profiling relied on immunoSEQ multiplex PCR, and the TCRdb table lists in-frame clones only, not all of them. Of about 1,500,000 clones in the sample, 95% to 97% were seen once. The sample comprised naive CD4+ T cells sorted from blood. Noted subset: CD45RA+ positively selected. The source of these receptors is a man aged 30 to 45 in good health.

Concerning this clone itself: The junction differs from germline at one of its ends, possibly a read error. The rearrangement links TRBV25-1 to TRBJ1-5, with a tentative D call TRBD1 (5 bases). Per germline, CDR1 MGHDK and CDR2 SYGVNS. This CDR3 is built from 13 residues. The CDR3 sequence: CASSELGREELFF. The DNA for the CDR3 is TGTGCCAGCAGTGAACTGGGACGAGAGGAGCTATTTTTT.

The chain uses TRBV7-2 and TRBJ2-7; 7 bases agree with TRBD1. The trim removed 5 bases at V and 3 bases at J, leaving 7 bases unmatched. Germline lookup yields CDR1 SGHTA and CDR2 FQGNSA. CDR3 length: 14 residues. The CDR3 region is CASSGDRVIYEQYF. CDR3 nucleotide sequence: TGTGCCAGCAGCGGCGACAGGGTTATCTACGAGCAGTACTTC.

The chain has TRBV2 and TRBJ2-7; no clear D. The CDR3 loop spans 15 amino acids. Germline V gene lookup returns CDR1 SNHLY and CDR2 FYNNEI. With 7 bases removed from V and 2 bases from J, the gap between germline ends came to 18 bases. In DNA form, the CDR3 reads TGTGCCAGCACCTTACAGACACTAACAACCTACGAGCAGTACTTC. This sequence encodes CASTLQTLTTYEQYF. Looking up the rest from reference TRBV2 and TRBJ2-7 gives the full variable domain: EPEVTQTPSHQVTQMGQEVILRCVPISNHLYFYWYRQILGQKVEFLVSFYNNEISEKSEIFDDQFSVERPDGSNFTLKIRSTKLEDSAMYFCASTLQTLTTYEQYFGPGTRLTVT.

The rearrangement joins TRBV5-4 to TRBJ2-3; D call uncertain. This CDR3 comprises 12 residues. The V end was cut by 2 bases, the J end by 4 bases, with 5 bases between. CDR1 and CDR2 from the germline V gene are SGHNT and YYREEE (reference sequence). The CDR3 region is CASSFRSDTQYF. Here the CDR3 DNA reads TGTGCCAGCAGCTTTCGGTCAGATACGCAGTATTTT. The full variable domain, its missing parts supplied by reference TRBV5-4 and TRBJ2-3, is ETGVTQSPTHLIKTRGQQVTLRCSSQSGHNTVSWYQQALGQGPQFIFQYYREEENGRGNFPPRFSGLQFPNYSSELNVNALELDDSALYLCASSFRSDTQYFGPGTRLTVL.

The rearrangement uses TRBV7-9 and TRBJ2-7; D unresolved. This CDR3 is built from 13 residues. V was cut by 4 bases and J by 6 bases, with 13 bases left in between. Germline CDR1 SEHNR, CDR2 FQNEAQ (reference sequence). The chain's CDR3 is CASSSWAVPEQYF. CDR3 bases: TGTGCCAGCAGCTCCTGGGCCGTGCCCGAGCAGTACTTC.

The chain is built from TRBV28 and TRBJ2-5, with D possibly being TRBD1 or TRBD2 (6 bases each). The V end lost 3 bases, the J end lost 4 bases, and 15 bases lay between the germline ends. The CDR3 runs to 15 residues. The germline V gene encodes CDR1 MDHEN and CDR2 SYDVKM. The CDR3 coding sequence is TGTGCCAGCAGTTTGCGGTTGGGGGGCCGAGAGACCCAGTACTTC. Its protein is CASSLRLGGRETQYF.

The chain carries TRBV28 and TRBJ1-2; no definite D call. Between the trimmed V and J ends, which lost 5 bases and 5 bases, there was a span of 18 bases. The V gene's germline CDR1 is MDHEN and CDR2 SYDVKM. There are 15 residues in the CDR3. CDR3 amino acids: CASSLRPGSGYGYTF. CDR3 nucleotides: TGTGCCAGCAGTCTCCGACCCGGGTCCGGATATGGCTACACCTTC.

The J gene is TRBJ2-7, the V gene TRBV5-4; 7 positions match TRBD1. The germline CDR1 and CDR2 sequences are SGHNT and YYREEE (reference sequence). V lost 4 bases to trimming and J lost 3 bases; unmatched junction nucleotides: 10. The length of the CDR3 is 15 residues. CDR3 sequence: CASSPTGKEGYEQYF. As DNA, the CDR3 is TGTGCCAGCAGCCCGACAGGGAAAGAAGGCTACGAGCAGTACTTC.

V is TRBV19 and J is TRBJ2-1; TRBD1 matches 8 bases. The CDR3 length is 17 residues. After removal of 1 base from V and 0 bases from J, the junction contained 5 bases not matched to a gene. CDR1 LNHDA and CDR2 SQIVND come from the germline V gene (reference sequence). The CDR3 loop is CASSIVQGASSYNEQFF. In DNA form, the CDR3 reads TGTGCCAGTAGTATAGTTCAGGGGGCGAGCTCCTACAATGAGCAGTTCTTC.

This clone was counted a few times. The chain joins TRBV2 to TRBJ1-5, with TRBD1 identical over 7 bases. This CDR3 region has 16 residues. Germline CDR1 and CDR2: SNHLY and FYNNEI. V gave up 7 bases and J gave up 4 bases; unmatched junction bases: 13. The CDR3 nucleotides are TGTGCCAGCATGGGAGTTAGGACAGGCCCGAATCAGCCCCAGCATTTT. Translation: CASMGVRTGPNQPQHF.

The chain recombines TRBV28 with TRBJ2-7, with D maybe TRBD2 (6 bases). This CDR3 is 14 amino acids long. Germline assignment: CDR1 MDHEN and CDR2 SYDVKM. V shed 9 bases and J shed 0 bases, with 15 bases lying between them. The CDR3 bases are TGTGCCAGTTACTCGGGCGGGACCTCCTACGAGCAGTACTTC. Residues: CASYSGGTSYEQYF.

This clone occurred once. The chain has TRBV19 and TRBJ1-4; the D is unclear. The CDR3 has 12 residues. Germline V lookup: CDR1 LNHDA, CDR2 SQIVND (reference sequence). Between the trimmed V and J ends, which lost 6 bases and 7 bases, there was a span of 9 bases. CDR3 coding DNA: TGTGCCAGTAGCACTCCCCGTGAAAAACTGTTTTTT. As protein: CASSTPREKLFF.

This chain joins TRBV5-6 and TRBJ1-5; 7 bases match TRBD1. Germline CDR1 is SGHDT and CDR2 is YYEEEE. Trimming removed 3 bases from V and 7 bases from J; junction bases left unmatched: 4. CDR3 length: 13 residues. This chain's CDR3 is CASSSVRGQPQHF. The DNA of the CDR3 is TGTGCCAGCAGCTCTGTCAGGGGGCAGCCCCAGCATTTT.

This sequence joins TRBV5-4 and TRBJ2-7, with a possible D match to TRBD2 (6 bases). With 7 bases removed from V and 5 bases from J, the gap between germline ends came to 22 bases. The germline V gene encodes CDR1 SGHNT and CDR2 YYREEE (reference sequence). The CDR3 length is 15 residues. As DNA, the CDR3 is TGTGCCAGCGGTTCTAGTCCGGGAGTGGGCCACGAGCAGTACTTC. It yields the protein CASGSSPGVGHEQYF.

As concerns this clone: Other DNA variants within this sample encode the same CDR3. This chain uses TRBV6-5 with TRBJ1-2; 8 bases fit TRBD1. With 0 bases clipped from V and 5 bases from J, the junction kept 2 bases outside the gene matches. CDR3 length: 14 amino acids. Germline V CDR1 and CDR2: MNHEY, SVGAGI. The CDR3 region has the DNA TGTGCCAGCAGTTACTCGGACAGGGTGTATGGCTACACCTTC. Encoded protein: CASSYSDRVYGYTF.

On this clone itself: In the same sample, other DNA sequences code for this CDR3. The J gene is TRBJ2-7, the V gene TRBV28; D may match TRBD1 or TRBD2 (5 bases each). Germline CDR1 reads MDHEN; CDR2 reads SYDVKM. This CDR3 has 12 amino acids. The germline V and J ends were trimmed by 6 bases and 3 bases, with 9 bases remaining between them. The CDR3 DNA follows: TGTGCCAGCAGGAGGGGTGGCTACGAGCAGTACTTC. Its translation: CASRRGGYEQYF.

V gene TRBV2 combines with J gene TRBJ1-5; D gene ambiguous. The CDR3 loop spans 14 amino acids. Trimming took 4 bases from V and 2 from J, leaving 9 bases between them. CDR1 and CDR2 from the germline V gene are SNHLY and FYNNEI. The CDR3 DNA reads TGTGCCAGCAGTGCGGGGTATGGCAATCAGCCCCAGCATTTT. Residues: CASSAGYGNQPQHF. The full variable domain, rest sourced from reference TRBV2 and TRBJ1-5, is EPEVTQTPSHQVTQMGQEVILRCVPISNHLYFYWYRQILGQKVEFLVSFYNNEISEKSEIFDDQFSVERPDGSNFTLKIRSTKLEDSAMYFCASSAGYGNQPQHFGDGTRLSIL.

The chain combines TRBV28 with TRBJ2-7, with 7 bases matching TRBD1. V dropped 2 bases and J dropped 3; count of bases not matched to a gene: 7. The CDR3 is 15 amino acids. Per germline, CDR1 MDHEN and CDR2 SYDVKM. The CDR3 loop reads CASSLRRGPVYEQYF. CDR3 in DNA: TGTGCCAGCAGTTTAAGAAGGGGGCCTGTCTACGAGCAGTACTTC.

The table lists this clone with a few counts. The gene calls are TRBV9 and TRBJ2-1; 10 nucleotides match TRBD1. Germline values: CDR1 SGDLS, CDR2 YYNGEE. V lost 4 bases to trimming and J lost 2 bases; unmatched junction nucleotides: 3. The CDR3 is 15 amino acids. The CDR3 DNA reads TGTGCCAGCAGCATCGGGACAGGGGCCTACAATGAGCAGTTCTTC. It is translated as CASSIGTGAYNEQFF.

This clone has just one count. The chain uses TRBV28 and TRBJ1-2, with TRBD1 matching 8 bases. The ends lost 1 base at V and 8 bases at J; junction bases unmatched: 9. The CDR3 is 15 residues long. Germline V gives CDR1 MDHEN, CDR2 SYDVKM. CDR3 protein: CASSLSPGGAKGYTF. The DNA for the CDR3 is TGTGCCAGCAGTTTATCTCCAGGGGGCGCGAAAGGCTACACCTTC.

J is TRBJ2-7 and V is TRBV5-4; possibly TRBD2 for D (6 bases). Germline loops: CDR1 SGHNT, CDR2 YYREEE (reference sequence). This CDR3 is 15 amino acids long. Trimming removed 5 bases at V and 0 bases at J, with 15 bases between. The CDR3 is CASRTPNGSSYEQYF. The DNA of the CDR3 is TGTGCCAGCAGAACCCCCAACGGGAGCTCCTACGAGCAGTACTTC.

This clone was counted once. The CDR3 sequence: CASSEAGNGYSGANVLTF. In DNA form, the CDR3 reads TGTGCCAGCAGTGAGGCCGGGAACGGATACTCTGGGGCCAACGTCCTGACTTTC. V usage is TRBV6-4 and J usage is TRBJ2-6, with D possibly being TRBD2 (5 bases). V lost 3 bases and J 0 bases, leaving 15 bases between the germline ends. Germline lookup yields CDR1 MRHNA and CDR2 SNTAGT. This CDR3 contains 18 residues.

Details on this clone: Just one base apart from a much larger clone, this may be a read error. Within the sample, other DNA sequences also encode this same CDR3. V gene TRBV28 combines with J gene TRBJ1-2; 7 bases are shared with TRBD1. This CDR3 spans 13 amino acids. CDR1 and CDR2 from the germline V gene are MDHEN and SYDVKM. V lost 6 bases, J lost 4 bases, and 5 bases stayed unmatched. CDR3 protein: CASSRQGLYGYTF. As DNA, the CDR3 is TGTGCCAGCAGCCGACAGGGCCTCTATGGCTACACCTTC.